Given below is one T cell receptor beta chain in context. As yet, its antigen is unknown. Using a J-beta primer mix together with a sample-barcoded 5' primer, a second PCR was run for roughly 6 to 11 cycles. TCRdb re-called the 5' RACE reads through MiXCR, storing one row per CDR3 protein. Of roughly 1,300,000 distinct CDR3 sequences listed, around 59% are singletons. This sample is part of a study of blood T cells in healthy people across ages. General study results and limits: Naive T cell percentage strongly correlated with TCR beta diversity. Donors of long life had a larger count of naive CD4+ cells and greater diversity than aged donors.

Trimming took 1 base from V and 11 from J, leaving 20 bases between them. Germline V CDR1 and CDR2: DFQATT, SNEGSKA (reference sequence). This CDR3 has 14 amino acids. The clonotype originates from a man between 18 and 35 years old in good health. The sample consisted of blood. The chain couples TRBV20-1 to TRBJ2-5; D gene uncertain. The CDR3 is CSARGAGIGDEQYF. CDR3 nucleotide sequence: TGCAGTGCTAGAGGCGCTGGTATTGGAGATGAGCAGTACTTC.